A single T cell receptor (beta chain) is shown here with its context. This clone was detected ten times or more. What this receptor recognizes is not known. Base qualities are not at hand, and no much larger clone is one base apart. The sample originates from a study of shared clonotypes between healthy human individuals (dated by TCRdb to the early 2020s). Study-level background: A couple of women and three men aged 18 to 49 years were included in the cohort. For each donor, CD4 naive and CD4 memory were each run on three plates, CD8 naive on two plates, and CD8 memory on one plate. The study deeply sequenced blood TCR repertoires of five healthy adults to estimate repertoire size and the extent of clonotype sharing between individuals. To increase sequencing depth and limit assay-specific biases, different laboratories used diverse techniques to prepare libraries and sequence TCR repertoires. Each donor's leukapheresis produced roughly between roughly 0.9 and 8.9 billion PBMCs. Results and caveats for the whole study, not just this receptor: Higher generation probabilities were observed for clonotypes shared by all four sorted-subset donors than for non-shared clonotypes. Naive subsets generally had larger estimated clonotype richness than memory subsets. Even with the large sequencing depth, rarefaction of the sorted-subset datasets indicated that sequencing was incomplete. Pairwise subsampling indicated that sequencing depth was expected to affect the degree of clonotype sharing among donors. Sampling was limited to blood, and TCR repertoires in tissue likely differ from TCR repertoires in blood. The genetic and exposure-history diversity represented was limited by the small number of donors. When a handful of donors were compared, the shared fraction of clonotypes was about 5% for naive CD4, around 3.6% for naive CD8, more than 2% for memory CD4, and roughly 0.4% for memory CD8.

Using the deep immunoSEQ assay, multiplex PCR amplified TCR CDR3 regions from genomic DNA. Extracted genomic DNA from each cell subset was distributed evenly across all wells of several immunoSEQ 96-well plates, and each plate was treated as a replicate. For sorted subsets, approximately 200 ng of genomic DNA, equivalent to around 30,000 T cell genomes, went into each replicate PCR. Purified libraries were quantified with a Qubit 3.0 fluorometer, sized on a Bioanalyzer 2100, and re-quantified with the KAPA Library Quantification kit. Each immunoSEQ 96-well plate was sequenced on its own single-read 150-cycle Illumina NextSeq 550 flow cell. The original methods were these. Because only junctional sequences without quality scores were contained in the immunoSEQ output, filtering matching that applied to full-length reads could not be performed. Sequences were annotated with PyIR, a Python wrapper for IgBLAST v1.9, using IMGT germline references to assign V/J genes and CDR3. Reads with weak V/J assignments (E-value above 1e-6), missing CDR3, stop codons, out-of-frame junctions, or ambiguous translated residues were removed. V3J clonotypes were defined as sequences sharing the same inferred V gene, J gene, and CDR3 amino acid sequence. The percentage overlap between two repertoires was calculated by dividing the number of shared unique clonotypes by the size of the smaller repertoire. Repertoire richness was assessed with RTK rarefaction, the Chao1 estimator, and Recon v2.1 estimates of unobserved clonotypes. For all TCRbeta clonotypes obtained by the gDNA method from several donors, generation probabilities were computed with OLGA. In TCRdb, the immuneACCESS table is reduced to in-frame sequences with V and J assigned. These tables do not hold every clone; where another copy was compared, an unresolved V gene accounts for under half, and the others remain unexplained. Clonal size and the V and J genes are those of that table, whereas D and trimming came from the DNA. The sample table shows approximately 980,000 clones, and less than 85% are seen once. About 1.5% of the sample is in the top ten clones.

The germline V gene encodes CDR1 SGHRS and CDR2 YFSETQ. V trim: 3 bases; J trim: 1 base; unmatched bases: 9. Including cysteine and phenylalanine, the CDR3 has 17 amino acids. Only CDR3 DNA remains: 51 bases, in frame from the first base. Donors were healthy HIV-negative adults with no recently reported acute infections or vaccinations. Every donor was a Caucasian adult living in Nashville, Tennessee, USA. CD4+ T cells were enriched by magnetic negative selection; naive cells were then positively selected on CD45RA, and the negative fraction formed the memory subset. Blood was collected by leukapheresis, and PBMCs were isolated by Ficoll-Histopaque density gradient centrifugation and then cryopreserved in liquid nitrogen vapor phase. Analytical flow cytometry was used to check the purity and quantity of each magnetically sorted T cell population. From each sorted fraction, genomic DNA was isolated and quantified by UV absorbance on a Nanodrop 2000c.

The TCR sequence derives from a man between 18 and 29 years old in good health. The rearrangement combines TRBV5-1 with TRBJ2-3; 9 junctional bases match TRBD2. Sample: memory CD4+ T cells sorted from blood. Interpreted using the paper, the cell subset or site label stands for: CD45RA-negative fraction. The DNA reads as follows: TGCGCCAGCAGCTCCCTGCGGGAGGGCCGAGGCACAGATACGCAGTATTTT. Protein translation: CASSSLREGRGTDTQYF.